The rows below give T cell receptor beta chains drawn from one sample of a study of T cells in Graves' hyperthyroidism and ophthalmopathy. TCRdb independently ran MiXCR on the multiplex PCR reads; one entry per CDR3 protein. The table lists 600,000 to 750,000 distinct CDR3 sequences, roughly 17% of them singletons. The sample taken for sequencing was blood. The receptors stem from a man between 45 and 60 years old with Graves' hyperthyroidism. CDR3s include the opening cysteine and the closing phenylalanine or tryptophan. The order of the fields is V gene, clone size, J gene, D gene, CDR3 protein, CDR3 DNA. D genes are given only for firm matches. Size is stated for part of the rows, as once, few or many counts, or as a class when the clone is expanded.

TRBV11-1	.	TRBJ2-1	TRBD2	CASRSGTSGINSWNYNEQFF	TGTGCCAGCAGGTCGGGGACTAGCGGGATCAACTCGTGGAACTACAATGAGCAGTTCTTC
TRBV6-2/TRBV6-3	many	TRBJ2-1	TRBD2	CASSYSQEDGGRAGDEQFF	TGTGCCAGCAGTTACTCTCAGGAGGATGGCGGGAGGGCGGGGGATGAGCAGTTCTTC
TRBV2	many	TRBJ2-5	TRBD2	CASLREVHGETQYF	TGTGCCAGCTTGCGGGAGGTCCATGGAGAGACCCAGTACTTC
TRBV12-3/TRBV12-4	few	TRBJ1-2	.	CASSLSEAHGYTF	TGTGCCAGCAGCCTAAGCGAGGCCCATGGCTACACCTTC
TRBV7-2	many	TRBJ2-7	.	CASSLGLGHYEQYF	TGTGCCAGCAGCTTAGGACTTGGGCACTACGAGCAGTACTTC
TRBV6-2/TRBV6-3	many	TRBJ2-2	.	CASGVAGFTGELFF	TGTGCCAGCGGGGTAGCTGGCTTCACCGGGGAGCTGTTTTTT
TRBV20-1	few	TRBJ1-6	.	CSARDSVSPLHF	TGCAGTGCTAGAGATTCGGTCTCACCCCTCCACTTT
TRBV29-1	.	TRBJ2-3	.	CSCGGDTQYF	TGCAGCTGTGGGGGGGATACGCAGTATTTT
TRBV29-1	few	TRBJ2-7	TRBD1	CSATRDRGSYEQYF	TGCAGCGCCACCCGGGACAGGGGATCCTACGAGCAGTACTTC
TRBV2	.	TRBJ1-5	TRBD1	CASNRDSWGQPQHF	TGTGCCAGCAACCGGGACAGCTGGGGTCAGCCCCAGCATTTT
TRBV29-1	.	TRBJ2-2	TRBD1	CSGTGNTGELFF	TGCAGCGGGACAGGGAACACCGGGGAGCTGTTTTTT
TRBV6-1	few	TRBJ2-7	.	CASSGELQDSYEQYF	TGTGCCAGCAGTGGAGAGCTACAGGACTCCTACGAGCAGTACTTC
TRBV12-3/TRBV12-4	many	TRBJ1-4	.	CASSRAGNPNEKLFF	TGTGCCAGCAGCCGAGCAGGAAACCCTAATGAAAAACTGTTTTTT
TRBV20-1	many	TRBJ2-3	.	CSARDLTNTQYF	TGCAGTGCTAGAGATCTGACAAATACGCAGTATTTT
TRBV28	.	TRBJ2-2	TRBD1	CASSPPWGDGQGRTGELFF	TGTGCCAGCAGCCCCCCATGGGGGGACGGACAGGGGAGAACTGGGGAGCTGTTTTTT
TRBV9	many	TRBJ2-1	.	CASSASRGLPNEQFF	TGTGCCAGCAGCGCCTCACGCGGACTACCCAATGAGCAGTTCTTC